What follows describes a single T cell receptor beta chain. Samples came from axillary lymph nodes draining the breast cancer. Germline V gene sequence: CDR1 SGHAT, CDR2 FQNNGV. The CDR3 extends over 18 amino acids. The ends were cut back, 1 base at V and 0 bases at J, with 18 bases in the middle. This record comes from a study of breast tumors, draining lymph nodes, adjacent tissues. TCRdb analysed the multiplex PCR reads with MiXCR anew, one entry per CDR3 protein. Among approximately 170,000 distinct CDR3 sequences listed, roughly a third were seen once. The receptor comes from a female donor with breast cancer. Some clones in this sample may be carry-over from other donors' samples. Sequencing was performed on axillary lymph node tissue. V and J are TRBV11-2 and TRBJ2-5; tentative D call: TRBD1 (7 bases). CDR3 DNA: TGTGCCAGCAGCTTAGTTGGGTTGCGGGACAGTCACCAAGAGACCCAGTACTTC. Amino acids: CASSLVGLRDSHQETQYF.